The 18 T cell receptor beta chains presented below share a single source sample, sequenced in a study of PD-1 blockade in classical Hodgkin lymphoma. Each patient experienced a relapse that followed autologous stem cell transplantation, and brentuximab vedotin exposure varied. TCRdb's copy holds only in-frame clones and misses some; the assay was immunoSEQ multiplex PCR. The sample has just over 35,000 clones; more than 65% are singletons. The sequencing used peripheral blood mononuclear cells (PBMCs), collected before the second cycle of nivolumab. These TCRs come from a human donor with classical Hodgkin lymphoma.

The sample holds a few counts of this clone. This sequence joins TRBV28 and TRBJ1-5; D is uncertain. The CDR3 is 14 residues long. V was cut by 3 bases and J by 3 bases, with 9 bases left in between. Germline assignment: CDR1 MDHEN and CDR2 SYDVKM. This chain's CDR3 is CASSLLGNNQPQHF. CDR3 sequence (DNA): TGTGCCAGCAGTTTGTTGGGCAACAATCAGCCCCAGCATTTT.

This clone was recorded a few times. The chain couples TRBV6-1 to TRBJ1-6, with D unclear. V was trimmed by 4 bases and J by 7 bases, leaving 14 bases between them. The germline CDR1 and CDR2 sequences are MNHNS and SASEGT. The CDR3 spans 15 residues. The CDR3 is CASSGIYHQNSPLHF. The CDR3 DNA is TGTGCCAGCAGTGGAATCTATCACCAAAATTCACCCCTCCACTTT.

This chain links TRBV2 with TRBJ2-7; no firm D call. Trimming stripped 2 bases from V and 1 base from J, with 9 bases between. The CDR3 runs to 14 residues. Germline V CDR1 and CDR2: SNHLY, FYNNEI. CDR3 amino acids: CASSEYGISYEQYF. CDR3 in DNA: TGTGCCAGCAGTGAATATGGAATATCCTACGAGCAGTACTTC.

This clone was counted only a few times. The chain carries TRBV7-6 and TRBJ1-1, with D perhaps TRBD1 (5 bases). Germline CDR1 and CDR2: SGHVS and FNYEAQ. The CDR3 runs to 16 residues. The germline V and J ends were trimmed by 0 bases and 0 bases, with 11 bases remaining between them. The CDR3 DNA reads as TGTGCCAGCAGCTTAGCCTCAGGGACGGTGAACACTGAAGCTTTCTTT. It translates to CASSLASGTVNTEAFF.

This clone was counted a few times. This sequence joins TRBV5-1 and TRBJ1-2; 8 nucleotides line up with TRBD1. This CDR3 is 13 amino acids long. CDR1 is SGHRS and CDR2 is YFSETQ in the germline V gene. V was pared by 4 bases and J by 4 bases, with 3 bases of the junction left unmatched. In DNA, the CDR3 is TGCGCCAGCAGCGGACAGGGTTTCTATGGCTACACCTTC. Protein: CASSGQGFYGYTF.

This clone was observed a handful of times. V is TRBV27 and J is TRBJ1-2, with 9 bases lining up with TRBD1. With V trimmed by 2 bases and J by 8 bases, 9 bases remained unmatched. The CDR3 spans 15 residues. Germline CDR1 MNHEY, CDR2 SMNVEV (reference sequence). The CDR3 region has the DNA TGTGCCAGCAGTTTACAGTCCGGACAGGGGTACGGCTACACCTTC. Translating it yields CASSLQSGQGYGYTF.

The rearrangement joins TRBV6-1 to TRBJ1-5, with unresolved D. The V end was cut by 6 bases, the J end by 7 bases, with 10 bases between. Germline CDR1 and CDR2: MNHNS and SASEGT. The CDR3 is 12 residues long. CDR3 sequence (DNA): TGTGCCAGCAGGGACGTCGGCCAGCCCCAGCATTTT. Protein sequence: CASRDVGQPQHF.

This CDR3 is CAISARAIRGLRAGRSNTDTQYF. Here the CDR3 DNA reads TGTGCCATCAGTGCCCGGGCGATAAGGGGACTCCGCGCAGGTCGCTCGAACACAGATACGCAGTATTTT. The chain carries TRBV10-3 and TRBJ2-3; tentative D call: TRBD2 (6 bases). Trimming shortened V by 4 bases and J by 2 bases, and 37 bases separated the two germline ends. Germline V lookup: CDR1 ENHRY, CDR2 SYGVKD. The CDR3 length is 23 residues.

Worth noting for this clone: The junction and the germline gene differ at one end; a read error may be behind it. This sample also contains other DNA sequences that code for the same CDR3. The V gene is TRBV27, the J gene TRBJ2-3; 12 nucleotides align to TRBD2. Germline V CDR1 and CDR2: MNHEY, SMNVEV (reference sequence). The CDR3 has 19 residues. The CDR3 nucleotides are TGTGCCAGCAGTCGGACTAGCGGGAAAATTATTCCTAGCACAGACACGCAGTATTTT. Its protein product is CASSRTSGKIIPSTDTQYF.

The count of this clone is one. The gene calls are TRBV10-2 and TRBJ2-5; 11 nucleotides line up with TRBD2. After removal of 2 bases from V and 0 bases from J, the junction contained 8 bases not matched to a gene. The CDR3 has 18 amino acids. The germline V gene has CDR1 WSHSY and CDR2 SAAADI. The CDR3 spells CASSERLAGGLYQETQYF. DNA for the CDR3: TGCGCCAGCAGTGAGAGGCTAGCGGGAGGTTTGTACCAAGAGACCCAGTACTTC.

This chain connects TRBV6-5 to TRBJ1-1; 9 bases are a match to TRBD1. CDR1 and CDR2 from the germline V gene are MNHEY and SVGAGI. Trimming took 2 bases from V and 3 from J; bases not matched to a gene: 7. The CDR3 extends over 16 amino acids. In DNA form, the CDR3 reads TGTGCCAGCAGTTACAATGGACAGGGGCTGGACACTGAAGCTTTCTTT. It encodes CASSYNGQGLDTEAFF.

This clone was picked up a small number of times. The V gene is TRBV7-3, the J gene TRBJ2-2, with 12 bases aligning to TRBD1. Per the germline V gene, CDR1 is SGHTA and CDR2 is FQGTGA. V lost 3 bases and J lost 6; bases outside the gene matches: 11. The CDR3 has 18 residues. The CDR3 loop is CASSLKAPGTGGSGELFF. The CDR3 bases are TGTGCCAGCAGCTTGAAGGCCCCCGGGACAGGGGGCTCCGGGGAGCTGTTTTTT.

This clone was found once. The gene calls are TRBV5-1 and TRBJ1-1; perhaps TRBD1 as D (5 bases). With 4 bases removed from V and 1 base from J, the gap between germline ends came to 11 bases. The CDR3 covers 14 residues. CDR1 is SGHRS, CDR2 YFSETQ, per germline. CDR3 region: CASSKDMGNTEAFF. For the CDR3, the DNA is TGCGCCAGCAGCAAGGACATGGGGAACACTGAAGCTTTCTTT.

The V and J genes are TRBV5-5 and TRBJ2-2; possibly TRBD2 for D (5 bases). This CDR3 is built from 15 residues. Germline V gene data show CDR1 as SGHKS and CDR2 as YYEKEE (reference sequence). V lost 4 bases and J 5 bases, leaving 15 bases between the germline ends. The CDR3 DNA reads TGTGCCAGCAGCGACCGGACTGGTGAGACCGGGGAGCTGTTTTTT. Amino acid sequence: CASSDRTGETGELFF.

The V call is TRBV2, the J call TRBJ1-5; D perhaps matches TRBD1 (6 bases). Trimming stripped 3 bases from V and 4 bases from J, with 10 bases between. Germline CDR1 SNHLY, CDR2 FYNNEI. The CDR3 has 14 amino acids. The CDR3 sequence is CASSDLDRNQPQHF. The CDR3 bases are TGTGCCAGCAGTGATTTGGACAGAAATCAGCCCCAGCATTTT.

In nucleotides, the CDR3 is TGTGCCAGTACCGCATCAGGGGACAACTCCTACGAGCAGTACTTC. Its protein product is CASTASGDNSYEQYF. The chain couples TRBV19 to TRBJ2-7, with D possibly TRBD1 on 6 matching bases. From germline, CDR1 is LNHDA and CDR2 SQIVND (reference sequence). The V gene lost 7 bases and the J gene lost 0 bases, with 16 bases spanning the gap. This CDR3 has 15 amino acids. The full variable domain, completed using reference TRBV19 and TRBJ2-7, is DGGITQSPKYLFRKEGQNVTLSCEQNLNHDAMYWYRQDPGQGLRLIYYSQIVNDFQKGDIAEGYSVSREKKESFPLTVTSAQKNPTAFYLCASTASGDNSYEQYFGPGTRLTVT.

The V and J genes are TRBV5-1 and TRBJ2-2; weak D call: TRBD1 (6 bases). This CDR3 comprises 15 residues. The V and J ends lost 5 bases and 4 bases respectively, with 15 bases between them. The germline CDR1 and CDR2 sequences are SGHRS and YFSETQ. CDR3 protein: CASRKPGQITGELFF. The CDR3 DNA is TGCGCCAGCAGGAAACCGGGACAAATCACCGGGGAGCTGTTTTTT.

This clone was counted a single time. This chain uses TRBV20-1 with TRBJ2-3; D gene uncertain. Per the germline V gene, CDR1 is DFQATT and CDR2 is SNEGSKA (reference sequence). Trimming removed 5 bases from V and 0 bases from J, with 3 bases in between. CDR3 length: 11 amino acids. CDR3 residues: CSASSTDTQYF. CDR3 in DNA: TGCAGTGCTTCTAGCACAGATACGCAGTATTTT.